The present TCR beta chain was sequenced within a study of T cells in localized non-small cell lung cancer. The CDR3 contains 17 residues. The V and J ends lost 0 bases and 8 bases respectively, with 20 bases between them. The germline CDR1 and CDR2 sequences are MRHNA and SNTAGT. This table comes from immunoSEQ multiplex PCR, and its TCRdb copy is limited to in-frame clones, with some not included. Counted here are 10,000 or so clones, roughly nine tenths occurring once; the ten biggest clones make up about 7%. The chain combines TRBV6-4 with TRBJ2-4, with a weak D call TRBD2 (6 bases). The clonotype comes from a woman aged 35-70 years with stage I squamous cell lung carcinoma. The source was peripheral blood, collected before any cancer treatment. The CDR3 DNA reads TGTGCCAGCAGTGACTCGTTGGGACGGTTGAGGAGGGACATTCAGTACTTC. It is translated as CASSDSLGRLRRDIQYF.